Described below is a single T cell receptor (beta chain) sequence and its context. Donors were grouped by their self-reported clinical history. Among Cohort 3 donors, those recovered had two negative PCRs, clearance, or symptom resolution. In the original workflow: Nucleated cell counts were estimated from reference gene primer amplification. Profiled with immunoSEQ multiplex PCR; TCRdb holds only in-frame clones, not every one. V and J calls and clone size are copied from that table; D and trimming were computed from the DNA. The top ten clones hold approximately 2% of a sample with about 260,000 clones, about 84% of them seen once. The data belong to a study of blood T cell repertoires in COVID-19. At the level of the study: Acute-phase and convalescent COVID-19 samples originated in the United States, Italy and Spain.

After removal of 6 bases from V and 7 bases from J, the junction contained 8 bases not matched to a gene. The germline V gene encodes CDR1 LNHDA and CDR2 SQIVND (reference sequence). The CDR3 runs 14 residues. The sequence was collected from a woman between 45 and 65 years old who had recovered from COVID-19. This chain joins TRBV19 and TRBJ1-5, with 8 bases fitting TRBD1. Sequencing was done on a sample of PBMCs or T cells enriched from blood (not recorded which). The DNA for the CDR3 is TGTGCCAGTAGCATACAGGGGGATGGACAGCCCCAGCATTTT. As protein: CASSIQGDGQPQHF.